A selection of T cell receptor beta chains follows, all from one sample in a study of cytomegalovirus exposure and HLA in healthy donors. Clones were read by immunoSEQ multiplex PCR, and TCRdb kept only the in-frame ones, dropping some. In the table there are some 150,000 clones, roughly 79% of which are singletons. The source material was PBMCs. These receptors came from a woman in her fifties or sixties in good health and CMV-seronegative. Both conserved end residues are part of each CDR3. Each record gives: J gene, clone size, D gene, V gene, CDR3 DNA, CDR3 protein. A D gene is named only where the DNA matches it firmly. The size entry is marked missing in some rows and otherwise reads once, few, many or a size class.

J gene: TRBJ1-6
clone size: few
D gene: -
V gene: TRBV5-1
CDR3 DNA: TGCGCCAGCAGCTTGGCGACGCCGGACAGCCTTATACTAAATTCACCCCTCCACTTT
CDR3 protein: CASSLATPDSLILNSPLHF

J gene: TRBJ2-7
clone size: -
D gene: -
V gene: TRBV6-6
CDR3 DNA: TGTGCCAGCAGGGGGTCGGGAGAACCTTCCTACGAGCAGTACTTC
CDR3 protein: CASRGSGEPSYEQYF

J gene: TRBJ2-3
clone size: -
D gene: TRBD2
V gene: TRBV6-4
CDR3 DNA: TGTGCCAGCAGGGGGGGGACCACAGATACGCAGTATTTT
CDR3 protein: CASRGGTTDTQYF

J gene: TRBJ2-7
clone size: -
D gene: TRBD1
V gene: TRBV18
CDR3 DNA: TGTGCCAGCTCACAGAGACAGGGGAGCTCCTACGAGCAGTACTTC
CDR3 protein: CASSQRQGSSYEQYF

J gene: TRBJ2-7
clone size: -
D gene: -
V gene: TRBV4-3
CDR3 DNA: TGCGCCAGCAGCCAAGATTCACTAGTTGGAGACGAGCAGTACTTC
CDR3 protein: CASSQDSLVGDEQYF

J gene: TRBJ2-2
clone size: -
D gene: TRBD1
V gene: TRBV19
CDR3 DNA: TGTGCCAGTATAGGGGGACAGGGTTGGCCCGGGGAGCTGTTTTTT
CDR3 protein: CASIGGQGWPGELFF

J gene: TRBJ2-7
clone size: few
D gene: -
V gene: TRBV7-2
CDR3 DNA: TGTGCCAGCAGCACCACAACCTACGAGCAGTACTTC
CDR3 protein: CASSTTTYEQYF

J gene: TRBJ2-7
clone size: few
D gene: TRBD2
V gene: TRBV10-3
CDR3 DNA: TGTGCCATCACCCCAGCGGGAGAGGGATACGAGCAGTACTTC
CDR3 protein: CAITPAGEGYEQYF

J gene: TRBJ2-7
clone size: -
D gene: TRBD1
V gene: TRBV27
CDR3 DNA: TGTGCCAGTCAAAAGGGGGCGAATACCTTAGACTCCTACGAGCAGTACTTC
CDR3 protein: CASQKGANTLDSYEQYF

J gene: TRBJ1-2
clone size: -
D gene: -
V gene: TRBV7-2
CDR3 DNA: TGTGCCAGCAGCTTAGTTATACAGGGTGAGAGTGGCTACACCTTC
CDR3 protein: CASSLVIQGESGYTF

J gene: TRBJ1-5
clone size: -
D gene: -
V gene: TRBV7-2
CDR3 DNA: TGTGCCAGCAGCCCGGTAGGGGGGGGGCCCCAGCATTTT
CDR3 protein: CASSPVGGGPQHF

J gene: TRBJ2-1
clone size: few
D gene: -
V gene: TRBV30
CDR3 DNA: TGTGCCTGGTCCCTGGACGGGAACAATGAGCAGTTCTTC
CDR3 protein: CAWSLDGNNEQFF

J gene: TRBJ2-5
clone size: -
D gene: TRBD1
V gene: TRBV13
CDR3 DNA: TGTGCCAGCAGCTCCCGGGACAGGGATGAGACCCAGTACTTC
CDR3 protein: CASSSRDRDETQYF

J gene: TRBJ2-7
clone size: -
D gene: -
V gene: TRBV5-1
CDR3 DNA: TGCGCCAGCAGCTTGGGACTGAGTCTCCGGAACGAGCAGTACTTC
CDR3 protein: CASSLGLSLRNEQYF

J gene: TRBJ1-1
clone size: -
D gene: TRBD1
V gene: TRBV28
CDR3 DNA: TGTGCCAGCAGTCCCTCAGGGGGCACTGAAGCTTTCTTT
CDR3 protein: CASSPSGGTEAFF

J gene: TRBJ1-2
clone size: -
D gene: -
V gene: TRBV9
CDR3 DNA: TGTGCCAGCAGCCCCCCGGGAGGGCAGAAAAATGGCTACACCTTC
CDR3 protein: CASSPPGGQKNGYTF

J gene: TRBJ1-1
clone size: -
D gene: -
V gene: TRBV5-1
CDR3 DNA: TGTGCCAGCAGCTTGCAGGAGAACACTGAAGCTTTCTTT
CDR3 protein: CASSLQENTEAFF

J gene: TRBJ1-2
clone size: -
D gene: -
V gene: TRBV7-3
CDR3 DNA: TGTGCCAGCAGCCCCGGACAAGGGGGATATGGCTACACCTTC
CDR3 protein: CASSPGQGGYGYTF

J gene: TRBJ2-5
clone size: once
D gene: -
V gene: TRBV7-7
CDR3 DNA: TGTGCTAGCAGCCACTTGGGCAGCCAAGAGACCCAGTACTTC
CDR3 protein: CASSHLGSQETQYF

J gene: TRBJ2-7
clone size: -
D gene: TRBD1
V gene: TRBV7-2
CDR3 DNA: TGTGCCAGCAGCAAAGACAGGGAAAAGGGGTCCTACGAGCAGTACTTC
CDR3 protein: CASSKDREKGSYEQYF

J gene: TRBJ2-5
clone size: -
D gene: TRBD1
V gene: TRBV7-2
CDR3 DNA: TGTGCCAGCATCAATGGACAGGGTGGACAAGAGACCCAGTACTTC
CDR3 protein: CASINGQGGQETQYF

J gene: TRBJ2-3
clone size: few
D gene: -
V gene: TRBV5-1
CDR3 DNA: TGCGCCAGCAGCACACAGACAGGTTCAGGCACGCAGTATTTT
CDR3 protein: CASSTQTGSGTQYF

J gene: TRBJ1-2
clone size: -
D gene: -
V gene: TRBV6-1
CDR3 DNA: TGTGCCAGCAGGGGGACCGCGGGGACTAACTATGGCTACACCTTC
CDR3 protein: CASRGTAGTNYGYTF

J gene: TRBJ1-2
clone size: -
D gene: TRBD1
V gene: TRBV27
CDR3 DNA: TGTGCCAGCAGTTTCCTTCAGGGGGATGGCTACACCTTC
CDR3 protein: CASSFLQGDGYTF

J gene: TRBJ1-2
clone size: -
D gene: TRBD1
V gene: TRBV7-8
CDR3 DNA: TGTGCCACTACGCCCGGACAGGGTCCACCTTACTATTATGGCTACACCTTC
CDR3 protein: CATTPGQGPPYYYGYTF

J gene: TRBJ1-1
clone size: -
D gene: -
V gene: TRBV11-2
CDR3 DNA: TGTGCCAGTATTCTGAGAATGGGGGCAGGGGCTTTCTTT
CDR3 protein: CASILRMGAGAFF

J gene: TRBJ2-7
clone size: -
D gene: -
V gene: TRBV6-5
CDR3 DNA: TGTGCCAGCAGTTATACAGCGGACCGATACGAGCAGTACTTC
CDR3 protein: CASSYTADRYEQYF

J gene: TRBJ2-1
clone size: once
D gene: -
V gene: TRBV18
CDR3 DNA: TGTGCCAGCTCCCCGGGGGTGGCCTACAATGAGCAGTTCTTC
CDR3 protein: CASSPGVAYNEQFF

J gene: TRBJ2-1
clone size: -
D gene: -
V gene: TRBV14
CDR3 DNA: TGTGCCAGCAGCCAAGATTGGCTTAAGCAGTTCTTC
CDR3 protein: CASSQDWLKQFF

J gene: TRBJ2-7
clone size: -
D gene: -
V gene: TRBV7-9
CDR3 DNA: TGTGCCAGCAGCCCTTTTTCGGGGGAGAGGGAGCAGTACTTC
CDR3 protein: CASSPFSGEREQYF

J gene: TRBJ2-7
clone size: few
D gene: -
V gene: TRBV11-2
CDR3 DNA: TGTGCCAGCAGCTCCGACAGGCCATCCTACGAGCAGTACTTC
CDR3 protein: CASSSDRPSYEQYF

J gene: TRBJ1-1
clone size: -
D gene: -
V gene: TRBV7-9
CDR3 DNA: TGTGCCAGCAGCTTGTTCAGGGGCGGCACCTCTGAAGCTTTCTTT
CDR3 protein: CASSLFRGGTSEAFF

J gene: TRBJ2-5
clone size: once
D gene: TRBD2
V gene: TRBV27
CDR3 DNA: TGTGCCAGCAGTTGGGCGGGGGTGTACCAAGAGACCCAGTACTTC
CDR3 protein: CASSWAGVYQETQYF

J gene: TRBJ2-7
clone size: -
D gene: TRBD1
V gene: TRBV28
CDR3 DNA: TGTGCCAGCAGTTTTTATCAACAGGGGGCCGAGCAGTACTTC
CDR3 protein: CASSFYQQGAEQYF

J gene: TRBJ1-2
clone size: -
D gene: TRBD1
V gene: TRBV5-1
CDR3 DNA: TGCGCCAGCAGTTGGATTGGGGACAGGGTGGATGGCTACACCTTC
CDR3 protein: CASSWIGDRVDGYTF

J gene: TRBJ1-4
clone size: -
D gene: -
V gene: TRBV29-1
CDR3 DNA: TGCAGCGTCCCACTTCTGGGGACGGAGGGAAAACTGTTTTTT
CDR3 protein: CSVPLLGTEGKLFF

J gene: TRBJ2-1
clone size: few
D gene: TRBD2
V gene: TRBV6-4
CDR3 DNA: TGTGCCAGCAGTGACGAGCGGGAGTCGAATGAGCAGTTCTTC
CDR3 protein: CASSDERESNEQFF

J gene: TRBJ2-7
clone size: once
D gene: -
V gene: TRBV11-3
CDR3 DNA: TGTGCCAGCAGCTTAGCGGGATCCTACGAGCAGTACTTC
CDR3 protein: CASSLAGSYEQYF

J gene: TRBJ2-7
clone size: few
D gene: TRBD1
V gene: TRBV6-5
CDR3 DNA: TGTGCCAGCAGCGGGACAGCCGAGCAGTACTTC
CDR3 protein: CASSGTAEQYF

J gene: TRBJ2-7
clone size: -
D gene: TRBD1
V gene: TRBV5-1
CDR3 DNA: TGCGCCAGCAGCCGGGGACAGGGCTACGAGCAGTACTTC
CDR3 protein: CASSRGQGYEQYF

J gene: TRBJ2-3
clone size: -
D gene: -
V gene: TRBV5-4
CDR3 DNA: TGTGCCAGCAGCTTACGGGGGAAGGATACGCAGTATTTT
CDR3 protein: CASSLRGKDTQYF

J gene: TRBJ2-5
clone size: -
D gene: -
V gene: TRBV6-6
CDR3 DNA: TGTGCCAGCACCGTACAAGAGACCCAGTACTTC
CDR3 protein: CASTVQETQYF

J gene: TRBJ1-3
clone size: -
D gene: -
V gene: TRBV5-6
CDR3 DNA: TGTGCCAGCAGCGTGCGTGACCGCAGGGGAAACACCATATATTTT
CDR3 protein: CASSVRDRRGNTIYF

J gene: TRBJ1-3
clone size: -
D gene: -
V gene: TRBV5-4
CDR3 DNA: TGTGCCAGCAGCCCCCAGGAGGGTGGAAACACCATATATTTT
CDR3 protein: CASSPQEGGNTIYF

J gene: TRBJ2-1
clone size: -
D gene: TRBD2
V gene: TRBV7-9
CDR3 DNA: TGTGCCAGCAGCGACGGACTAGCCCTGCAGTTCTTC
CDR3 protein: CASSDGLALQFF

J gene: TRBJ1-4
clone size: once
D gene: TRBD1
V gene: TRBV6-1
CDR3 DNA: TGTGCCAGCAGTGATTATTACTTACAGGGGGGCGAAAAACTGTTTTTT
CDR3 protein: CASSDYYLQGGEKLFF

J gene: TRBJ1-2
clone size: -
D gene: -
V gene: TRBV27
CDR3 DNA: TGTGCCAGCAGTTTGGGGGGGTACTATGGCTACACCTTC
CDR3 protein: CASSLGGYYGYTF

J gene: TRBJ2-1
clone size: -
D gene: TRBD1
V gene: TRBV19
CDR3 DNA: TGTGCCAGTAGTTCCCGGGACAGGAGGTTGAATGAGCAGTTCTTC
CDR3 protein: CASSSRDRRLNEQFF

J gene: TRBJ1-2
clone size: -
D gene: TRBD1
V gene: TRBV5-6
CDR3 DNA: TGTGCCAGCAGCGTGGGACAGAACTATGGCTACACCTTC
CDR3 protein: CASSVGQNYGYTF

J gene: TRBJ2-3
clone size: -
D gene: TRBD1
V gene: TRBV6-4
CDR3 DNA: TGTGCCAGCAGTGACCAAGGGACAGGCAAACCAGATACGCAGTATTTT
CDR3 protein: CASSDQGTGKPDTQYF

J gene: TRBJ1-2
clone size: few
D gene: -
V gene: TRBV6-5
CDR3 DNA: TGTGCCAGCAGTTACTCGTCGGGAGCTAACTATGGCTACACCTTC
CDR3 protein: CASSYSSGANYGYTF

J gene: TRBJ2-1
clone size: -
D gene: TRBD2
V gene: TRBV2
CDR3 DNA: TGTGCCAGCAGTGAGGCTAGCGGGAGAAGTGTTGAGCAGTTCTTC
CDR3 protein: CASSEASGRSVEQFF

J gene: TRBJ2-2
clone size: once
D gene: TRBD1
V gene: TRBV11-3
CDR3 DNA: TGTGCCAGCAGCCGGGGACAGGGCGGCACCGGGGAGCTGTTTTTT
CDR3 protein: CASSRGQGGTGELFF

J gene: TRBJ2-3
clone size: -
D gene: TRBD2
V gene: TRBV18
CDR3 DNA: TGTGCCAGCTCACCACAGCTAGCGGGAGGAGATACGCAGTATTTT
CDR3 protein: CASSPQLAGGDTQYF

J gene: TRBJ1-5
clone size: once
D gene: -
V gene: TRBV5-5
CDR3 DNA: TGTGCCAGCAGCCCCTGGAGTGGGGCCGGCGATCAGCCCCAGCATTTT
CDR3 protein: CASSPWSGAGDQPQHF

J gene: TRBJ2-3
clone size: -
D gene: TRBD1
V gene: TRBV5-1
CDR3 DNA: TGCGCCAGCAGCGGGTCGACAGGGGCAGATACGCAGTATTTT
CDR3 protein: CASSGSTGADTQYF

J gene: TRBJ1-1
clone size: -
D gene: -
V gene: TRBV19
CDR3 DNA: TGTGCCAGCGGTTATCGCGGCGGCACTGAAGCTTTCTTT
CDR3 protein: CASGYRGGTEAFF

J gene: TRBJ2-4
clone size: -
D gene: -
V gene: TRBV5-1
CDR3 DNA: TGCGCCAGCAGCTTCTCTAGCTTAGGAAACATTCAGTACTTC
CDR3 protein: CASSFSSLGNIQYF

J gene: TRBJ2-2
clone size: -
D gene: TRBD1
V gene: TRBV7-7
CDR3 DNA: TGTGCTAGCAGCTATGACAGGGAGGGGGAGCTGTTTTTT
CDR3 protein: CASSYDREGELFF

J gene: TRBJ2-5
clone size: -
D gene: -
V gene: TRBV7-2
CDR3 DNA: TGTGCCAGCAGCTTAGTTCCGGAGACCCAGTACTTC
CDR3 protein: CASSLVPETQYF